One sample yielded the 11 T cell receptor beta chains listed below, sequenced in a study of T cell responses to AZD1222 COVID-19 vaccine. Generated by immunoSEQ multiplex PCR, the TCRdb table keeps only in-frame clones and is missing some. Of roughly 110,000 clones listed, 80% to 95% were seen once; the top ten hold roughly 5.6%. Sequencing was performed on peripheral blood, taken 28 days after the second AZD1222 dose. The receptor source for this set is an adult who received the AZD1222 COVID-19 vaccine.

V is TRBV19 and J is TRBJ1-2; 10 bases are a match to TRBD1. V lost 6 bases and J lost 4; bases outside the gene matches: 2. CDR1 and CDR2 (germline): LNHDA, SQIVND (reference sequence). The CDR3 has 13 residues. CDR3 nucleotides: TGTGCCAGTAGGACAGGGGGCCGCTATGGCTACACCTTC. Translated: CASRTGGRYGYTF.

The chain is built from TRBV2 and TRBJ1-1; D is perhaps TRBD1 (6 bases). In germline, CDR1 is SNHLY, CDR2 FYNNEI. Trimming left V 7 bases short and J 3 bases short, with 15 bases between. The CDR3 spans 14 residues. The CDR3 bases are TGTGCCAGCACTTGGGGGCGAGGGGACACTGAAGCTTTCTTT. Amino acid sequence: CASTWGRGDTEAFF.

V and J are TRBV9 and TRBJ2-7, with 12 bases that match TRBD2. J was trimmed by 5 bases and V by 0 bases; bases with no gene match: 3. The CDR3 totals 15 residues. Germline loops: CDR1 SGDLS, CDR2 YYNGEE. The chain's CDR3 is CASSVGLAGVNEQYF. CDR3 sequence (DNA): TGTGCCAGCAGCGTAGGACTAGCGGGAGTCAACGAGCAGTACTTC.

This chain links TRBV18 with TRBJ2-7; 14 nucleotides match TRBD2. The V and J ends lost 4 bases and 0 bases, in that order; junction bases with no gene match: 2. The CDR3 contains 16 residues. CDR1 KGHSH and CDR2 LQKENI come from the germline V gene. CDR3 DNA sequence: TGTGCCAGCTCACGGACTAGCGGGGGGTCCTCCTACGAGCAGTACTTC. As protein: CASSRTSGGSSYEQYF.

V usage is TRBV5-6 and J usage is TRBJ1-1; D unclear. The V gene lost 5 bases and the J gene lost 0 bases, with 5 bases spanning the gap. In germline, CDR1 is SGHDT, CDR2 YYEEEE. The CDR3 sequence is 12 residues long. DNA of the CDR3: TGTGCCAGCAGATTGATGAACACTGAAGCTTTCTTT. This translates into CASRLMNTEAFF.

V and J are TRBV6-5 and TRBJ1-5, with D uncertain. Trimming pared 10 bases from V and 6 bases from J, leaving 13 bases between. The CDR3 contains 12 residues. Germline CDR1 reads MNHEY; CDR2 reads SVGAGI. CDR3 nucleotide sequence: TGTGCCACCTCAGAGGACGGTCAGCCCCAGCATTTT. Amino acid sequence: CATSEDGQPQHF.

V usage is TRBV5-6 and J usage is TRBJ2-7; TRBD2 might be the D (6 bases). Germline loops: CDR1 SGHDT, CDR2 YYEEEE. The CDR3 has 12 amino acids. V shed 4 bases and J shed 6 bases, with 11 bases lying between them. The CDR3 region is CASSRLGGEQYF. CDR3 sequence (DNA): TGTGCCAGCAGCCGCCTCGGGGGCGAGCAGTACTTC.

This clone showed up just a few times. This sequence joins TRBV7-2 and TRBJ2-5, with unresolved D. The CDR3 has 15 residues. Deletions cut 6 bases from V and 5 bases from J, with 19 bases between. CDR1 and CDR2 (germline): SGHTA, FQGNSA. CDR3 sequence reads: CASSPPRTLWETQYF. CDR3 sequence (DNA): TGTGCCAGCAGTCCCCCTAGAACCCTCTGGGAGACCCAGTACTTC.

The gene calls are TRBV30 and TRBJ1-4; 8 bases are shared with TRBD1. Germline values: CDR1 GTSNPN, CDR2 SVGIG (reference sequence). V shed 3 bases, J shed 4 bases, and the junction held 4 bases outside the gene matches. The CDR3 runs to 14 residues. The CDR3 loop reads CAWSLGQGNEKLFF. CDR3 bases: TGTGCCTGGAGCCTCGGACAGGGTAATGAAAAACTGTTTTTT.

This clone showed up just once. The rearrangement links TRBV3-1 (or the pseudogene TRBV3-2) to TRBJ2-1; TRBD1 matches at 8 bases. V dropped 0 bases and J dropped 3; count of bases not matched to a gene: 7. The CDR3 has 17 amino acids. Germline V gives CDR1 LGHDT, CDR2 YNNKEL (reference sequence). In DNA, the CDR3 is TGTGCCAGCAGCCAAGATATGGCAGGGGGCTTCTACAATGAGCAGTTCTTC. It encodes CASSQDMAGGFYNEQFF.

The chain is built from TRBV5-4 and TRBJ1-2; tentatively, D is TRBD1 (6 bases). V was cut by 4 bases and J by 4 bases, with 20 bases left in between. Germline assignment: CDR1 SGHNT and CDR2 YYREEE (reference sequence). This CDR3 is 16 amino acids long. CDR3 protein: CASSNSSTGLLYGYTF. The CDR3 coding sequence is TGTGCCAGCAGCAATTCCTCGACAGGACTACTCTATGGCTACACCTTC.